This is a list of T cell receptor beta chains from one sample in a study of PD-1 blockade in classical Hodgkin lymphoma. Repertoires were generated with immunoSEQ multiplex PCR, while TCRdb's copy carries only in-frame clones and drops some. There are about 36,000 clones in the sample; 60% to 80% occur only once, and 13% to 15% lies in the top ten. This material consisted of peripheral blood mononuclear cells (PBMCs), taken before the second cycle of nivolumab. The receptors come from a human donor with classical Hodgkin lymphoma. The CDR3 runs from the conserved cysteine through the conserved F or W. The order of the fields is J gene, CDR3 length, clone size, D gene, V gene, CDR3 protein, CDR3 DNA. D genes are given only for firm matches. Only part of the rows carry a size: once, few, many, or a class if the clone is expanded.

>TRBJ2-1|16|.|TRBD2|TRBV7-9
CASSSSSGSSYNEQFF
TGTGCCAGCAGCTCCTCTAGCGGCAGCTCCTACAATGAGCAGTTCTTC
>TRBJ2-7|14|.|.|TRBV5-4
CASTHSTRTGEQYF
TGTGCCAGCACCCACTCGACCAGGACTGGAGAGCAGTACTTC
>TRBJ1-1|13|.|.|TRBV6-5
CASSYYLNTEAFF
TGTGCCAGCAGTTACTATTTGAACACTGAAGCTTTCTTT
>TRBJ2-4|14|few|TRBD2|TRBV9
CASSAQLAGNIQYF
TGTGCCAGCAGCGCCCAGCTAGCGGGGAACATTCAGTACTTC
>TRBJ1-2|13|.|.|TRBV5-4
CASSSASLGGYTF
TGTGCCAGCAGCTCGGCCTCCCTGGGGGGCTACACCTTC
>TRBJ1-6|13|.|TRBD1|TRBV25-1
CASRTGGNSPLHF
TGTGCCAGCCGGACAGGGGGGAATTCACCCCTCCACTTT
>TRBJ2-6|17|once|TRBD1|TRBV7-9
CASSLRDRLSGANVLTF
TGTGCCAGCAGCCTCCGGGACAGGCTTTCTGGGGCCAACGTCCTGACTTTC
>TRBJ1-5|14|.|TRBD1|TRBV28
CASSLRDSHQPQHF
TGTGCCAGCAGTTTAAGGGACAGCCATCAGCCCCAGCATTTT
>TRBJ2-2|15|few|TRBD2|TRBV6-5
CAAKNSGGATGELFF
TGTGCCGCCAAAAATAGCGGGGGGGCGACCGGGGAGCTGTTTTTT
>TRBJ2-7|11|.|.|TRBV28
CATTRGYEQYF
TGTGCCACCACGAGAGGCTACGAGCAGTACTTC
>TRBJ2-7|14|few|TRBD2|TRBV27
CASSWSGILDEQYF
TGTGCCAGCAGTTGGAGCGGGATTCTGGACGAGCAGTACTTC
>TRBJ2-7|16|.|.|TRBV2
CASRHEEEITIYEQYF
TGTGCCAGCAGACACGAGGAGGAAATTACGATCTACGAGCAGTACTTC
>TRBJ2-5|14|.|.|TRBV7-2
CASSTGLRQETQYF
TGTGCCAGCAGCACAGGACTGAGGCAAGAGACCCAGTACTTC
>TRBJ2-7|14|.|.|TRBV6-5
CASSPTGAATEQYF
TGTGCCAGCAGTCCGACAGGCGCAGCTACGGAGCAGTACTTC
>TRBJ1-4|16|few|TRBD1|TRBV7-9
CASSTPVGRGPEKLFF
TGTGCCAGCAGCACCCCGGTCGGCAGGGGGCCTGAAAAACTGTTTTTT
>TRBJ2-7|14|.|TRBD2|TRBV19
CASSLVASGYEQYF
TGTGCCAGTAGTCTCGTGGCTAGCGGGTACGAGCAGTACTTC
>TRBJ1-6|17|.|.|TRBV4-1
CASSQPLGLRANSPLHF
TGCGCCAGCAGCCAACCCCTCGGGTTGAGGGCGAACTCACCCCTCCACTTT
>TRBJ1-4|17|medium-sized|TRBD1|TRBV7-9
CASSLEAQGGPFEKLFF
TGTGCCAGCAGCTTAGAAGCGCAGGGGGGCCCTTTTGAAAAACTGTTTTTT
>TRBJ1-1|12|.|.|TRBV10-3
CAISFRGTEAFF
TGTGCCATCAGCTTCAGGGGAACTGAAGCTTTCTTT
>TRBJ2-7|15|.|TRBD2|TRBV5-5
CASSLGQGGYYEQYF
TGTGCCAGCAGCTTGGGCCAGGGAGGGTACTACGAGCAGTACTTC
>TRBJ2-3|17|.|TRBD2|TRBV7-9
CASSLRWSGGGTDTQYF
TGTGCCAGCAGCCTTAGGTGGAGCGGGGGGGGCACAGATACGCAGTATTTT
>TRBJ1-1|14|.|.|TRBV6-1
CASSLRGGDTEAFF
TGTGCCAGCAGCTTGCGGGGGGGAGACACTGAAGCTTTCTTT
>TRBJ1-1|14|.|TRBD1|TRBV18
CASSPDRVNTEAFF
TGTGCCAGCTCACCTGACAGGGTGAACACTGAAGCTTTCTTT
>TRBJ1-1|13|.|.|TRBV30
CAWSVTVNTEAFF
TGTGCCTGGAGTGTAACAGTAAACACTGAAGCTTTCTTT
>TRBJ2-3|15|few|.|TRBV4-3
CASRQYWESTDTQYF
TGCGCCAGCAGGCAGTATTGGGAGTCCACAGATACGCAGTATTTT
>TRBJ2-2|16|.|TRBD2|TRBV18
CASSPRSGRGTGELFF
TGTGCCAGCTCACCACGGAGCGGGAGAGGTACCGGGGAGCTGTTTTTT
>TRBJ1-5|16|.|.|TRBV5-1
CASSLSGDGSNQPQHF
TGCGCCAGCAGCTTGTCAGGAGACGGTAGCAATCAGCCCCAGCATTTT
>TRBJ1-1|12|.|.|TRBV7-9
CASSLPRTEAFF
TGTGCCAGCAGTTTACCTAGGACTGAAGCTTTCTTT
>TRBJ2-5|15|.|.|TRBV7-2
CASSLGWGVGETQYF
TGTGCCAGCAGCTTAGGATGGGGGGTAGGGGAGACCCAGTACTTC
>TRBJ2-3|13|.|.|TRBV6-6
CATRGYSTDTQYF
TGTGCCACCAGGGGTTACAGCACAGATACGCAGTATTTT
>TRBJ1-2|13|.|.|TRBV7-9
CASSRWGGAEYEF
TGTGCCAGCAGCCGATGGGGTGGGGCTGAGTACGAATTC
>TRBJ1-3|15|few|.|TRBV11-2
CASSPPGLRGNTIYF
TGTGCCAGCAGCCCCCCGGGGTTGCGTGGAAACACCATATATTTT
>TRBJ2-2|13|.|.|TRBV7-2
CASSARQSGELFF
TGTGCCAGCAGCGCTCGACAGTCCGGGGAGCTGTTTTTT
>TRBJ2-2|18|.|.|TRBV28
CASRENSGAGGLSGELFF
TGTGCCAGCAGAGAAAATAGCGGGGCAGGGGGTTTGTCCGGGGAGCTGTTTTTT
>TRBJ2-3|16|.|TRBD2|TRBV10-3
CAINAAGEGPADTQYF
TGTGCCATCAACGCGGCGGGGGAGGGCCCGGCAGATACGCAGTATTTT
>TRBJ1-1|13|.|.|TRBV6-5
CASRLNTGSEAFF
TGTGCCAGCAGGCTCAACACAGGGTCCGAAGCTTTCTTT
>TRBJ2-5|11|once|.|TRBV5-1
CASSRLRTQYF
TGCGCCAGCAGCCGTTTGAGGACCCAGTACTTC
>TRBJ2-1|13|.|.|TRBV11-2
CASSLGLVNEQFF
TGTGCCAGCAGCTTAGGACTAGTCAATGAGCAGTTCTTC
>TRBJ1-1|14|.|.|TRBV9
CASSAGGPETEAFF
TGTGCCAGCAGCGCCGGGGGCCCTGAGACTGAAGCTTTCTTT
>TRBJ2-5|17|medium-sized|TRBD2|TRBV2
CASSELGVAGGAETQYF
TGTGCCAGCAGTGAATTGGGGGTAGCGGGGGGTGCCGAGACCCAGTACTTC
>TRBJ2-4|11|once|.|TRBV29-1
CSVFGNNIQYF
TGCAGCGTTTTCGGGAACAACATTCAGTACTTC
>TRBJ2-5|14|.|.|TRBV6-1
CASSELGLGETQYF
TGTGCCAGCAGTGAACTGGGGTTGGGGGAGACCCAGTACTTC
>TRBJ1-4|15|.|.|TRBV7-7
CASSLGGTANEKLFF
TGTGCCAGCAGCTTAGGTGGGACCGCTAATGAAAAACTGTTTTTT
>TRBJ2-3|17|.|TRBD2|TRBV5-1
CASSLVASGGPTDTQYF
TGCGCCAGCAGCTTGGTGGCTAGCGGGGGCCCCACAGATACGCAGTATTTT
>TRBJ2-3|14|.|TRBD2|TRBV6-5
CASSSPTSGSFEYF
TGTGCCAGCAGTTCCCCGACTAGCGGGAGCTTCGAGTATTTT
>TRBJ2-1|13|.|TRBD2|TRBV7-2
CASTPGLVNEQFF
TGTGCCAGTACCCCGGGACTAGTAAATGAGCAGTTCTTC
>TRBJ1-2|16|.|.|TRBV7-6
CASSLGPPGQLYGYTF
TGTGCCAGCAGCTTAGGACCCCCGGGACAACTCTATGGCTACACCTTC
>TRBJ1-2|13|.|.|TRBV7-9
CASSLTGHYGYTF
TGTGCCAGCAGCTTGACAGGACACTATGGCTACACCTTC
>TRBJ1-4|14|few|.|TRBV7-9
CASSLGEGLKKLFF
TGTGCCAGCAGCTTAGGGGAGGGCCTGAAGAAACTGTTTTTT
>TRBJ1-5|14|.|TRBD1|TRBV30
CAWQEGASNQPQHF
TGTGCCTGGCAGGAGGGGGCAAGCAATCAGCCCCAGCATTTT
>TRBJ2-7|12|.|.|TRBV2
CASNYDFDEQYF
TGTGCCAGCAATTATGATTTCGACGAGCAGTACTTC
>TRBJ2-5|15|.|.|TRBV4-3
CASSQRGIGGETQYF
TGCGCCAGCAGCCAGAGGGGAATTGGCGGGGAGACCCAGTACTTC
>TRBJ1-1|14|.|TRBD1|TRBV7-2
CASRFQGATTEAFF
TGTGCCAGCAGATTCCAGGGGGCTACCACTGAAGCTTTCTTT
>TRBJ2-3|16|.|TRBD2|TRBV7-3
CASSLTGTSGIVTQYF
TGTGCCAGCAGCTTAACCGGGACTAGCGGGATTGTTACGCAGTATTTT
>TRBJ2-3|13|.|.|TRBV15
CATSRDPTDTQYF
TGTGCCACCAGCAGAGACCCCACAGATACGCAGTATTTT